This T cell receptor (beta chain) was sequenced in a study of blood T cell repertoires in COVID-19. Study overall: Material from acute and convalescent COVID-19 was sourced from the United States, Italy and Spain. Sources were T cells, B-cell-depleted T cells, or PBMCs; the material itself was cDNA or gDNA.

Profiled with immunoSEQ multiplex PCR; TCRdb holds only in-frame clones, not every one. This table has about 59,000 clones, around 80% appearing once. The germline V and J ends were trimmed by 3 bases and 2 bases, with 11 bases remaining between them. Germline CDR1 SGHAT, CDR2 FQNNGV. This CDR3 is 15 amino acids long. Input material: peripheral blood. The TCR originated in a man of 80 years or more with acute or convalescent COVID-19. V usage is TRBV11-2 and J usage is TRBJ1-3; D perhaps matches TRBD1 (5 bases). The chain's CDR3 is CASSFAGDPGNTIYF. CDR3 coding DNA: TGTGCCAGCAGCTTTGCGGGGGACCCTGGAAACACCATATATTTT. The variable domain in full, with the rest retrieved from reference TRBV11-2 and TRBJ1-3, is EAGVAQSPRYKIIEKRQSVAFWCNPISGHATLYWYQQILGQGPKLLIQFQNNGVVDDSQLPKDRFSAERLKGVDSTLKIQPAKLEDSAVYLCASSFAGDPGNTIYFGEGSWLTVV.